This T cell receptor beta chain was sequenced for a study of blood T cell repertoires in COVID-19. V shed 7 bases, J shed 6 bases, and the junction held 8 bases outside the gene matches. Germline CDR1 is MNHEY and CDR2 is SVGAGI. The CDR3 has 14 amino acids. Authors' analysis steps: Nucleated cell number was recorded as an estimate derived from reference gene primer amplification. Data came from immunoSEQ multiplex PCR; TCRdb stores just in-frame clones and leaves some out. V, J and clone size are taken as reported in that table, and D and trimming were inferred from the DNA itself. The table lists around 200,000 clones, about 88% of them singletons, with 2% to 2.5% in the top ten.

The rearrangement links TRBV6-5 to TRBJ2-3, with 9 positions matching TRBD2. Sequenced: PBMCs or T cells enriched from blood (not recorded which). This TCR was sampled from a woman in her 40s with acute COVID-19. The CDR3 is CASIGSGGLDTQYF. CDR3 nucleotides: TGTGCCAGCATTGGGAGCGGGGGGTTGGATACGCAGTATTTT.